This TCR beta chain was identified during a study of cytomegalovirus exposure and HLA in healthy donors. Study-level results: Later work found most CMV-associated TCR beta chains apparently HLA-restricted. Prediction of most subjects' HLA-A and HLA-B alleles by TCR beta sequences was reportedly accurate.

V lost 1 base to trimming and J lost 4 bases, with 8 bases between them. Germline values: CDR1 SGHRS, CDR2 YFSETQ. The CDR3 runs to 13 residues. About this clone itself: Its target is unknown.

PCR involved 60 Vbeta and 13 Jbeta primers. In the authors' methods: A later analysis tallied about 80 million unique TCR beta chains, about 11 million of them shared. The method was immunoSEQ multiplex PCR; TCRdb's version includes in-frame clones alone and lacks a portion of them. The V and J calls and clone size are taken from that table; D and trimming were inferred from the DNA. This sample carries roughly 35,000 clones, around half of them seen once, and the ten largest clones take roughly 6.4%. The chain combines TRBV5-1 with TRBJ1-1; D remains ambiguous. The TCR comes from a woman between 40 and 50 years old in good health and CMV-seropositive. Sequencing used PBMCs. In DNA form, the CDR3 reads TGCGCCAGCAGCTTGTCAAGGAGCACTGAAGCTTTCTTT. Translated: CASSLSRSTEAFF. The variable domain in full, completed from reference TRBV5-1 and TRBJ1-1, reads KAGVTQTPRYLIKTRGQQVTLSCSPISGHRSVSWYQQTPGQGLQFLFEYFSETQRNKGNFPGRFSGRQFSNSRSEMNVSTLELGDSALYLCASSLSRSTEAFFGQGTRLTVV.